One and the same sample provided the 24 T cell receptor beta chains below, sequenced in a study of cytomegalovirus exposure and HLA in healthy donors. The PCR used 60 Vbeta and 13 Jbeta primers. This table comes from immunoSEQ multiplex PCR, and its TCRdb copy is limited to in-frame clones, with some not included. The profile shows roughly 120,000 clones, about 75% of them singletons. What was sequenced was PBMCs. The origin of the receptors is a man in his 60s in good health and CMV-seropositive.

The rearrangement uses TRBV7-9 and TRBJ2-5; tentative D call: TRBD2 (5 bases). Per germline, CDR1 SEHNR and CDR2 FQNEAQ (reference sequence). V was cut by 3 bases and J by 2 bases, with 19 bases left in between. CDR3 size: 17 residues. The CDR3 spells CASSFGVDWENQETQYF. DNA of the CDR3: TGTGCCAGCAGCTTTGGTGTGGACTGGGAAAATCAAGAGACCCAGTACTTC.

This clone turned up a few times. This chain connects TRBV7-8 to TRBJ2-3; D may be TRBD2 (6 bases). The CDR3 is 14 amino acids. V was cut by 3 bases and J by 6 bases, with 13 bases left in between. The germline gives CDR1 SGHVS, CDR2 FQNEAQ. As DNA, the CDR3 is TGTGCCAGCAGCTTCTCCGGGGGTGGGGATACGCAGTATTTT. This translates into CASSFSGGGDTQYF. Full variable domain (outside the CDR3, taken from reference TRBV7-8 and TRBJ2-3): GAGVSQSPRYKVAKRGQDVALRCDPISGHVSLFWYQQALGQGPEFLTYFQNEAQLDKSGLPSDRFFAERPEGSVSTLKIQRTQQEDSAVYLCASSFSGGGDTQYFGPGTRLTVL.

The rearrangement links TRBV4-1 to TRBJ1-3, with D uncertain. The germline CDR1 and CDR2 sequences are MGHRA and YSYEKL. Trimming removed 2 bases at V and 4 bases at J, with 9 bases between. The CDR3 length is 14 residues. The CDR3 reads CASSQPAGGNTIYF. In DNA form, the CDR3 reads TGCGCCAGCAGCCAACCCGCGGGGGGAAACACCATATATTTT.

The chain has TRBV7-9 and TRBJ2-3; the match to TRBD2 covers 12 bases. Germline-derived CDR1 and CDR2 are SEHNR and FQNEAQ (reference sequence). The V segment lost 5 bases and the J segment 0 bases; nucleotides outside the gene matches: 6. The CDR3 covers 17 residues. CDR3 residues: CASSPRLAGVSTDTQYF. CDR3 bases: TGTGCCAGCAGCCCGCGACTAGCGGGGGTTAGCACAGATACGCAGTATTTT.

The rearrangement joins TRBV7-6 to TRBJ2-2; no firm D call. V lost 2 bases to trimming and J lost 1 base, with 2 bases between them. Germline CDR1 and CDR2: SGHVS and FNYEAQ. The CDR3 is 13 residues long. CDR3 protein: CASSLRNTGELFF. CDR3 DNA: TGTGCCAGCAGCTTACGGAACACCGGGGAGCTGTTTTTT. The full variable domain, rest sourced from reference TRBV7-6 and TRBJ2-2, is GAGVSQSPRYKVTKRGQDVALRCDPISGHVSLYWYRQALGQGPEFLTYFNYEAQQDKSGLPNDRFSAERPEGSISTLTIQRTEQRDSAMYRCASSLRNTGELFFGEGSRLTVL.

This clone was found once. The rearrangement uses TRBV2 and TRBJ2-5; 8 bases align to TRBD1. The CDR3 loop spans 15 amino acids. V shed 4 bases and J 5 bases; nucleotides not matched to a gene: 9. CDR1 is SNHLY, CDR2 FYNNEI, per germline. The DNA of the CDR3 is TGTGCCAGCAGTGCGTTGACAGGGGATGGGGAGACCCAGTACTTC. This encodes CASSALTGDGETQYF.

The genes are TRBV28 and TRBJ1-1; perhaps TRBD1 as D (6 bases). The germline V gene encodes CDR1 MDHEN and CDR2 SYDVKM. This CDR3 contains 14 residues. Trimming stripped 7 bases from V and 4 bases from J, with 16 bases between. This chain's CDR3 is CASTLQGIGTEAFF. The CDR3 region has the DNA TGTGCCAGCACACTCCAGGGGATAGGCACTGAAGCTTTCTTT.

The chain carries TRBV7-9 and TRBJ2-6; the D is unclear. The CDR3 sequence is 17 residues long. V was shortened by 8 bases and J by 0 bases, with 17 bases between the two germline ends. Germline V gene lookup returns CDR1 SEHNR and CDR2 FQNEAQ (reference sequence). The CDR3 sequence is CASSTLGFSSGANVLTF. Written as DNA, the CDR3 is TGTGCCAGCTCAACGCTAGGTTTTTCCTCTGGGGCCAACGTCCTGACTTTC.

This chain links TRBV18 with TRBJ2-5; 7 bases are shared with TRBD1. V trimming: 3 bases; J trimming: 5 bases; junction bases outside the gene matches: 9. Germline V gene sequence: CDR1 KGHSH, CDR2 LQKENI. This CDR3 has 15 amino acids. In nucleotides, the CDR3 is TGTGCCAGCTCACCCCTGACAGGGTTGCGGGAGACCCAGTACTTC. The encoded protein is CASSPLTGLRETQYF.

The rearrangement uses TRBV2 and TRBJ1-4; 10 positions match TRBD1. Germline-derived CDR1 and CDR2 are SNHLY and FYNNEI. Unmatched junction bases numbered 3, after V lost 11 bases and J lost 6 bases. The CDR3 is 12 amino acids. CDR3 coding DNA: TGTGCCGGAGGGACAGGGGATGAAAAACTGTTTTTT. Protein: CAGGTGDEKLFF.

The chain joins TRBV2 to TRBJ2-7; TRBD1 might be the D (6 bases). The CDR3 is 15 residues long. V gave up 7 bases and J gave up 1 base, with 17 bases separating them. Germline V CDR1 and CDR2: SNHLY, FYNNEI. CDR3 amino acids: CASTNRDPPSYEQYF. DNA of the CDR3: TGTGCCAGCACCAACAGGGACCCCCCATCCTACGAGCAGTACTTC.

This CDR3 reads CASSRGAYTEAFF. The CDR3 DNA is TGTGCCAGCTCCCGGGGGGCCTACACTGAAGCTTTCTTT. The chain carries TRBV27 and TRBJ1-1; weak D call: TRBD1 (6 bases). Per germline, CDR1 MNHEY and CDR2 SMNVEV (reference sequence). The CDR3 length is 13 residues. Trimming removed 8 bases from V and 3 bases from J, with 13 bases in between.

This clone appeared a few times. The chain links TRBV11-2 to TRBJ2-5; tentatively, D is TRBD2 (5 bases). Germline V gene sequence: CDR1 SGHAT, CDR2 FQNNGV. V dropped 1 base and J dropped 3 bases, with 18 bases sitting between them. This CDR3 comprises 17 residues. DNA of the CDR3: TGTGCCAGCAGCTTAGTGCCGCCCGGAGGAGGAGAAGAGACCCAGTACTTC. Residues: CASSLVPPGGGEETQYF.

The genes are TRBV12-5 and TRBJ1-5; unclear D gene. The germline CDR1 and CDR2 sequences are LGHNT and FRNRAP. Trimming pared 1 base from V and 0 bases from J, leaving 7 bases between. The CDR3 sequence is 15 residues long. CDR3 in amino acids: CASGLGSYSNQPQHF. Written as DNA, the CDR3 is TGTGCTAGTGGTTTGGGGAGTTATAGCAATCAGCCCCAGCATTTT.

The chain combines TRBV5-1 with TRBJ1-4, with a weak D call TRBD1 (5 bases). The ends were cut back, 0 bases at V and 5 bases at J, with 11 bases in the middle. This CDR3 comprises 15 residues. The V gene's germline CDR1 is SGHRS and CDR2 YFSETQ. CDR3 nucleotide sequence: TGCGCCAGCAGCTTGGCCGCGGGGGTGAATGAAAAACTGTTTTTT. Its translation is CASSLAAGVNEKLFF.

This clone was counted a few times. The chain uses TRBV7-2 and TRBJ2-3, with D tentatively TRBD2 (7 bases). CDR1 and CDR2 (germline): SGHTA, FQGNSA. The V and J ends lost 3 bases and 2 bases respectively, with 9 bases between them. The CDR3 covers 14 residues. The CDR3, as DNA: TGTGCCAGCAGCTTGGCGGGGGCCACAGATACGCAGTATTTT. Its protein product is CASSLAGATDTQYF.

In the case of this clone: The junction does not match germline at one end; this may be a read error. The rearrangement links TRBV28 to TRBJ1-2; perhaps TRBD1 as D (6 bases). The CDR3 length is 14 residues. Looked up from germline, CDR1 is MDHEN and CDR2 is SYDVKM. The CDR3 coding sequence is TGTGCCAGCAGTGGGTCATTAGGGACATTATTTTCCCCCTTC. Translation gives CASSGSLGTLFSPF.

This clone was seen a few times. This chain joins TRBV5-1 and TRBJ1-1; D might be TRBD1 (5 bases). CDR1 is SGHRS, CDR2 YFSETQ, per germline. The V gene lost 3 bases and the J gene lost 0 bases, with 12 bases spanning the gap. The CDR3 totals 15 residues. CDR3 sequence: CASSSAGRLNTEAFF. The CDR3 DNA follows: TGCGCCAGCAGCTCGGCGGGACGGCTGAACACTGAAGCTTTCTTT.

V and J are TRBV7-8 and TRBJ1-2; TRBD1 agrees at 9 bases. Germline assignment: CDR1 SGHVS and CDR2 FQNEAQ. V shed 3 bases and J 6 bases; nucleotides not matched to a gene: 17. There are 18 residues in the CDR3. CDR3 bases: TGTGCCAGCAGCTTCGCCAGGCAACGAACAGGGGGCCGAGATGGCTACACCTTC. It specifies CASSFARQRTGGRDGYTF.

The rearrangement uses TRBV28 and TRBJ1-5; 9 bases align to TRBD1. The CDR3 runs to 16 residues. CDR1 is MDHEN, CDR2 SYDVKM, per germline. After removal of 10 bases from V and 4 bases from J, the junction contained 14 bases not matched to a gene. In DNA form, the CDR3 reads TGTGCCACCTCAGACAGGGGGAATTCTCGGAATCAGCCCCAGCATTTT. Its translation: CATSDRGNSRNQPQHF.

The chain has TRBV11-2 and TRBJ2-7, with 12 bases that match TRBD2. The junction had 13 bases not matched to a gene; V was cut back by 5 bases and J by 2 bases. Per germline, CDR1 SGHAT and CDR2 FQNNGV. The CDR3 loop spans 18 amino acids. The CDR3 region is CASSRGLAGTFHTYEQYF. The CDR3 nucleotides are TGTGCCAGCAGCAGGGGACTAGCGGGCACTTTTCACACCTACGAGCAGTACTTC.

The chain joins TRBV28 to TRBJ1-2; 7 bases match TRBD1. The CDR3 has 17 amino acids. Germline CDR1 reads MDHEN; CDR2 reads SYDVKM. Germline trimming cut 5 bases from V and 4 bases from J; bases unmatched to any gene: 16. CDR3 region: CASSPPDGAGGGYGYTF. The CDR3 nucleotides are TGTGCCAGCAGTCCCCCAGATGGGGCAGGGGGTGGCTATGGCTACACCTTC.

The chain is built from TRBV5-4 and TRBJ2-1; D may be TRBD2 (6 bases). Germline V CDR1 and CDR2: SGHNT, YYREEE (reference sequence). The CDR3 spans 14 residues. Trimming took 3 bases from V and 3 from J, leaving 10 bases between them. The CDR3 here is CASSWDGSYNEQFF. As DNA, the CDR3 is TGTGCCAGCAGCTGGGACGGGAGCTACAATGAGCAGTTCTTC.

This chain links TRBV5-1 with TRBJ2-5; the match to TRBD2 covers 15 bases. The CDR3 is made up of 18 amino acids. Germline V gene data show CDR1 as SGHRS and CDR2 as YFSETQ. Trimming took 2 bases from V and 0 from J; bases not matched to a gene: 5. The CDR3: CASSFGTSGRRYQETQYF. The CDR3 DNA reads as TGCGCCAGCAGCTTTGGGACTAGCGGGAGGAGGTACCAAGAGACCCAGTACTTC. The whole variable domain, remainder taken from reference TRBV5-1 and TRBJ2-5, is KAGVTQTPRYLIKTRGQQVTLSCSPISGHRSVSWYQQTPGQGLQFLFEYFSETQRNKGNFPGRFSGRQFSNSRSEMNVSTLELGDSALYLCASSFGTSGRRYQETQYFGPGTRLLVL.